Below are 7 T cell receptor beta chains sequenced from a single sample in a study of CD8+ T cells in alopecia areata. RNA was isolated and reverse transcribed to cDNA, the sequencing template. Measured with immunoSEQ multiplex PCR; TCRdb has only the in-frame clones, and not every one. The table includes some 200,000 clones, more than 55% detected once. Treatment given: oral pan-JAK inhibitor, 5-10 mg twice daily. This material consisted of CD4+ T cells sorted from blood, taken at week 4, from a patient treated with tofacitinib. Receptors originate from a human donor with alopecia areata.

The rearrangement joins TRBV9 to TRBJ2-7; D is undetermined. The V and J ends lost 0 bases and 4 bases respectively, with 11 bases between them. CDR3 length: 14 amino acids. Germline CDR1 is SGDLS and CDR2 is YYNGEE. CDR3 DNA sequence: TGTGCCAGCAGCGTAGGCCCGGTCTCTTACGAGCAGTACTTC. Translated: CASSVGPVSYEQYF.

The chain couples TRBV5-6 to TRBJ2-2; D call uncertain. Trimming shortened V by 0 bases and J by 5 bases, and 2 bases separated the two germline ends. The CDR3 has 12 amino acids. In germline, CDR1 is SGHDT, CDR2 YYEEEE. CDR3 in amino acids: CASSLATGELFF. CDR3 DNA: TGTGCCAGCAGCTTGGCTACCGGGGAGCTGTTTTTT.

CDR3 nucleotides: TGCGCCAGCAGCTTGTTGCCCGCAGGTGCTAATCAGCCCCAGCATTTT. Amino acid sequence: CASSLLPAGANQPQHF. This rearrangement joins TRBV5-1 to TRBJ1-5; no reliable D call. CDR3 length: 16 residues. Germline V gives CDR1 SGHRS, CDR2 YFSETQ. V lost 1 base to trimming and J lost 4 bases, with 15 bases between them.

This clone was detected a few times. The chain recombines TRBV29-1 with TRBJ2-6; D tentatively reads TRBD1 or TRBD2 (5 bases each). Trimming took off 2 bases at V and 4 bases at J, with 15 bases between the two ends. This CDR3 has 16 residues. Looked up from germline, CDR1 is SQVTM and CDR2 is ANQGSEA. This CDR3 reads CSVEREPGSGANVLTF. CDR3 DNA sequence: TGCAGCGTTGAAAGGGAGCCAGGGTCGGGGGCCAACGTCCTGACTTTC.

The V and J genes are TRBV30 and TRBJ2-3; no clear D. The CDR3 is 16 residues long. Trimming removed 1 base at V and 0 bases at J, with 14 bases between. CDR1 GTSNPN and CDR2 SVGIG come from the germline V gene (reference sequence). For the CDR3, the DNA is TGTGCCTGGAGTGCTCGGGTGGGGTATAGCACAGATACGCAGTATTTT. It encodes CAWSARVGYSTDTQYF.

Here the CDR3 DNA reads TGTGCCAGCAGTTTGGGGGGGCGGTCTAATGAAAAACTGTTTTTT. Amino acids: CASSLGGRSNEKLFF. This chain links TRBV27 with TRBJ1-4; possibly TRBD1 for D (6 bases). Germline CDR1 reads MNHEY; CDR2 reads SMNVEV (reference sequence). This CDR3 has 15 amino acids. Trimming removed 3 bases from V and 3 bases from J, with 11 bases in between.

This clone has only one observation. This sequence joins TRBV29-1 and TRBJ2-1, with 9 nucleotides matching TRBD2. CDR3 length equals 12 residues. Germline-derived CDR1 and CDR2 are SQVTM and ANQGSEA. The ends lost 4 bases at V and 14 bases at J; junction bases unmatched: 9. CDR3 in DNA: TGCAGCGTTGCATTTCGGACTAGCGCAAAGTTCTTC. Its protein product is CSVAFRTSAKFF.